This T cell receptor beta chain is from a study of cytomegalovirus exposure and HLA in healthy donors. A note on this clone: The target antigen is unknown.

V lost 5 bases and J lost 0, with 16 bases in between. Germline CDR1 reads LNHDA; CDR2 reads SQIVND (reference sequence). CDR3 length: 16 residues. Primers for the PCR totalled 60 Vbeta and 13 Jbeta. Measured with immunoSEQ multiplex PCR; TCRdb has only the in-frame clones, and not every one. The sample includes 100,000 to 150,000 clones, around 72% of them seen just once. General study findings and limits: Accurate HLA-A and HLA-B prediction from TCR beta sequences was reported for most subjects. Cytomegalovirus-associated TCR beta chains were listed, numbering 150 to 200. Specificity of three CMV-associated chains for CMV antigens was verified in vitro.

The source material was PBMCs. This receptor was identified in a woman aged 18-35 years in good health and CMV-seronegative. The chain links TRBV19 to TRBJ1-2, with D maybe TRBD1 (6 bases). CDR3 sequence (DNA): TGTGCCAGTAGTGTTGACAGGTTCGTAGCTAACTATGGCTACACCTTC. This encodes CASSVDRFVANYGYTF.